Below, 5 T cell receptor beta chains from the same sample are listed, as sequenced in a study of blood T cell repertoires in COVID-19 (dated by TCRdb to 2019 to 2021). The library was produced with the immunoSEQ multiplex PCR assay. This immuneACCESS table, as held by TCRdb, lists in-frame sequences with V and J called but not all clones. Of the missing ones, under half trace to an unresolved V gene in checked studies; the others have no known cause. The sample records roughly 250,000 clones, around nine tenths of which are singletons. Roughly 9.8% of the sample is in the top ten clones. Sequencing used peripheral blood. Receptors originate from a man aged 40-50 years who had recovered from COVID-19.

As DNA, the CDR3 is TGTGCCTGTGGGTTGACTAGCGGGCGATCCTACGAGCAGTACTTC. It translates to CACGLTSGRSYEQYF. The rearrangement links TRBV30 to TRBJ2-7, with 10 bases identical to TRBD2. The CDR3 is made up of 15 amino acids. CDR1 is GTSNPN and CDR2 is SVGIG in the germline V gene (reference sequence). The V gene end was trimmed by 6 bases and the J gene end by 1 base; junction bases not matched to a gene: 9. Using reference TRBV30 and TRBJ2-7 for the parts outside the CDR3, the full variable domain is SQTIHQWPATLVQPVGSPLSLECTVEGTSNPNLYWYRQAAGRGLQLLFYSVGIGQISSEVPQNLSASRPQDRQFILSSKKLLLSDSGFYLCACGLTSGRSYEQYFGPGTRLTVT.

The CDR3 reads CASSLGPGLAGGLDIQYF. The DNA of the CDR3 is TGTGCCAGCAGCTTAGGACCGGGACTAGCGGGAGGGCTGGACATTCAGTACTTC. The chain links TRBV7-3 to TRBJ2-4; TRBD2 matches at 16 bases. The CDR3 contains 18 residues. V lost 2 bases to trimming and J lost 8 bases; unmatched junction nucleotides: 9. Germline V gives CDR1 SGHTA, CDR2 FQGTGA.

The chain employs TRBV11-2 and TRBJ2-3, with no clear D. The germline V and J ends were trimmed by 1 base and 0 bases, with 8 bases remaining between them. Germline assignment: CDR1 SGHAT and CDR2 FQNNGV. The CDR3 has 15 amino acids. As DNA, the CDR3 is TGTGCCAGCAGCTTAGTTTCCTATAGCACAGATACGCAGTATTTT. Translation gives CASSLVSYSTDTQYF.

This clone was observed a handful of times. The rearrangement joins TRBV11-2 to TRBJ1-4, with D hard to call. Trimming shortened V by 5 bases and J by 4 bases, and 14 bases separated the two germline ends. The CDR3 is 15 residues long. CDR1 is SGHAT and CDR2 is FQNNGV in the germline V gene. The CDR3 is CASSRPGSLNEKLFF. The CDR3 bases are TGTGCCAGCAGCCGCCCTGGCAGTCTTAATGAAAAACTGTTTTTT.

CDR3: CASSSQDRALGTDTQYF. The CDR3 nucleotides read TGTGCCAGCAGCTCCCAGGACAGGGCCCTAGGCACAGATACGCAGTATTTT. The V gene is TRBV7-9, the J gene TRBJ2-3; 8 nucleotides agree with TRBD1. With 4 bases clipped from V and 1 base from J, the junction kept 10 bases outside the gene matches. Per germline, CDR1 SEHNR and CDR2 FQNEAQ (reference sequence). This CDR3 is 17 amino acids long.